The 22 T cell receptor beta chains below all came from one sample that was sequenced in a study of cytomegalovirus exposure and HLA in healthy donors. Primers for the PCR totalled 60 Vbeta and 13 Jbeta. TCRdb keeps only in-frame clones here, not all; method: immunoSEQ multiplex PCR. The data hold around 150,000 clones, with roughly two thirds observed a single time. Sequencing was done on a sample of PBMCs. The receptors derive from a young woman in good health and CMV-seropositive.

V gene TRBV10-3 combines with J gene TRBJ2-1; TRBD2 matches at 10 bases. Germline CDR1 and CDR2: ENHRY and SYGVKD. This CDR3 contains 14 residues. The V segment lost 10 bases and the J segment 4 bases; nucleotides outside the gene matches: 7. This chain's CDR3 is CASKGTSEYNEQFF. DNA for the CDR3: TGTGCCAGCAAAGGGACTAGCGAGTACAATGAGCAGTTCTTC.

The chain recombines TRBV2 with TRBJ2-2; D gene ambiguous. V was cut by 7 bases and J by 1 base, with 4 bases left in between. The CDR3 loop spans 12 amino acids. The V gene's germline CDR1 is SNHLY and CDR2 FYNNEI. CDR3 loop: CASTENTGELFF. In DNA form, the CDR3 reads TGTGCCAGCACAGAGAACACCGGGGAGCTGTTTTTT.

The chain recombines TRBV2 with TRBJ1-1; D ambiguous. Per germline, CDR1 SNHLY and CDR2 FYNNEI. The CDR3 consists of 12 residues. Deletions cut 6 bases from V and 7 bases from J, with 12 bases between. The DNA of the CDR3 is TGTGCCAGCAGAGTTTTCGGCGGTGAAGCTTTCTTT. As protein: CASRVFGGEAFF.

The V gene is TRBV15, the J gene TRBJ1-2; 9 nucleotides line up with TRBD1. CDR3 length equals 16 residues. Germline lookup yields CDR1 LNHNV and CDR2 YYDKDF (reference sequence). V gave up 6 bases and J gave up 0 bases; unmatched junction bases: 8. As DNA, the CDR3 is TGTGCCACCAGAATGGACAGGGGATTAGCTAACTATGGCTACACCTTC. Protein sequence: CATRMDRGLANYGYTF.

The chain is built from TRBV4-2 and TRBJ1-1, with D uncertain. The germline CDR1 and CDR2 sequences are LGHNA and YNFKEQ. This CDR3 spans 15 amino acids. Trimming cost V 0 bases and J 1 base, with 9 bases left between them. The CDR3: CASSQEQQRNTEAFF. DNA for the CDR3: TGTGCCAGCAGCCAAGAACAACAGAGGAACACTGAAGCTTTCTTT.

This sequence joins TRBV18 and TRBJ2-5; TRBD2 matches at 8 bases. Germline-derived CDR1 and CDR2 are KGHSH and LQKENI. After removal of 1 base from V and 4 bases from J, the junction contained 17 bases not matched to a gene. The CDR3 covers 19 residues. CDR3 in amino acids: CASSPRGGLWLGDRETQYF. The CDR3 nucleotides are TGTGCCAGCTCACCACGCGGGGGGCTTTGGCTCGGGGATCGAGAGACCCAGTACTTC.

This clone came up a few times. The DNA of the CDR3 is TGTGCCAGTAGTATAGTTGGGAGGAGCTCCTACGAGCAGTACTTC. Amino acid sequence: CASSIVGRSSYEQYF. The chain has TRBV19 and TRBJ2-7; tentatively, D is TRBD2 (6 bases). V dropped 1 base and J dropped 0 bases, with 10 bases sitting between them. CDR1 and CDR2 from the germline V gene are LNHDA and SQIVND (reference sequence). This CDR3 has 15 residues.

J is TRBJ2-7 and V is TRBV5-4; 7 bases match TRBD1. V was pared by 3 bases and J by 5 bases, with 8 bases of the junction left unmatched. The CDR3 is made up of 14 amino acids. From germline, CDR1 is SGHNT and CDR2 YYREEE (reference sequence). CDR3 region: CASSSFSTGDEQYF. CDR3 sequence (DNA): TGTGCCAGCAGCTCCTTTTCTACAGGGGACGAGCAGTACTTC. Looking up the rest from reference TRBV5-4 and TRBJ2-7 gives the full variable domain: ETGVTQSPTHLIKTRGQQVTLRCSSQSGHNTVSWYQQALGQGPQFIFQYYREEENGRGNFPPRFSGLQFPNYSSELNVNALELDDSALYLCASSSFSTGDEQYFGPGTRLTVT.

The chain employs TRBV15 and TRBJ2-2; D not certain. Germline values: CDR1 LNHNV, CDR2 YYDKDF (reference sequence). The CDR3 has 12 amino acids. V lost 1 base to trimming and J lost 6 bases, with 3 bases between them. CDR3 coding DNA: TGTGCCACCAGCAGAGCGGCCGGGGAGCTGTTTTTT. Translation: CATSRAAGELFF.

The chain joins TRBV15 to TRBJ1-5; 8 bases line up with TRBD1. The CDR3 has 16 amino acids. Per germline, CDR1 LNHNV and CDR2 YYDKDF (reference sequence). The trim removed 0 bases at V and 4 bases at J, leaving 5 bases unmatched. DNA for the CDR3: TGTGCCACCAGCAGAGACCGGGACAGGACGAATCAGCCCCAGCATTTT. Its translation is CATSRDRDRTNQPQHF.

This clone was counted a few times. CDR3 DNA: TGTGCCAGTAGTCTGGACAGGTACACTGAAGCTTTCTTT. This encodes CASSLDRYTEAFF. V usage is TRBV19 and J usage is TRBJ1-1; 7 positions agree with TRBD1. Germline V lookup: CDR1 LNHDA, CDR2 SQIVND (reference sequence). The CDR3 has 13 residues. With V trimmed by 5 bases and J by 3 bases, 3 bases remained unmatched.

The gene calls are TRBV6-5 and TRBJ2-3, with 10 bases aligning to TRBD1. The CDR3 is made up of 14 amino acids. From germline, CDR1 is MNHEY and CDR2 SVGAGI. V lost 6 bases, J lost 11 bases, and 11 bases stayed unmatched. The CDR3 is CASSGTGAQILQYF. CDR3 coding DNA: TGTGCCAGCAGCGGGACAGGGGCCCAGATACTGCAGTATTTT.

Here the CDR3 reads CSVGVNTEAFF. CDR3 in DNA: TGCAGCGTGGGAGTGAACACTGAAGCTTTCTTT. V and J are TRBV29-1 and TRBJ1-1; D is unresolved. The CDR3 totals 11 residues. Germline V lookup: CDR1 SQVTM, CDR2 ANQGSEA. V lost 6 bases and J 0 bases, leaving 5 bases between the germline ends.

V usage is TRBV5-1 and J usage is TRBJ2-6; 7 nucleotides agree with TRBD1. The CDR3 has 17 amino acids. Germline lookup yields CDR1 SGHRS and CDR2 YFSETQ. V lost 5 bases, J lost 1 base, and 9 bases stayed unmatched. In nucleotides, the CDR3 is TGCGCCAGCAGTCCCGAAGGGGGCTTTTCTGGGGCCAACGTCCTGACTTTC. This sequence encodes CASSPEGGFSGANVLTF.

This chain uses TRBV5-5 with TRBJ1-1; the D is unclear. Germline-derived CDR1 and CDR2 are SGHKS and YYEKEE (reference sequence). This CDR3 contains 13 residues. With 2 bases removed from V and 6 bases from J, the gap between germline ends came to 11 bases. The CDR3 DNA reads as TGTGCCAGCAGCTTTTCGAATACAGCTGAAGCTTTCTTT. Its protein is CASSFSNTAEAFF.

The CDR3 region is CASSVWTGRGAYEQYF. CDR3 sequence (DNA): TGTGCCAGCAGTGTTTGGACAGGCCGAGGGGCCTACGAGCAGTACTTC. The chain combines TRBV6-1 with TRBJ2-7; 7 bases match TRBD1. The CDR3 covers 16 residues. Germline loops: CDR1 MNHNS, CDR2 SASEGT. V trimming: 4 bases; J trimming: 2 bases; junction bases outside the gene matches: 11.

CDR3 amino acids: CASSLAGLGYEQYF. In nucleotides, the CDR3 is TGTGCCAGTAGCTTAGCGGGGCTAGGCTACGAGCAGTACTTC. This chain uses TRBV19 with TRBJ2-7; TRBD2 aligns across 8 bases. The J segment lost 3 bases and the V segment lost 6 bases, leaving 7 bases of the junction unmatched. This CDR3 comprises 14 residues. The germline V gene has CDR1 LNHDA and CDR2 SQIVND (reference sequence).

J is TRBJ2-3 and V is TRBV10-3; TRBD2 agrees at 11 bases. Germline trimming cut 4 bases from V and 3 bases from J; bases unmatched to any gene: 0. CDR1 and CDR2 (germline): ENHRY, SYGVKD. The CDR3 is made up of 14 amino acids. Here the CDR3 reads CAISGLAGTDTQYF. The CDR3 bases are TGTGCCATCAGTGGACTAGCGGGAACAGATACGCAGTATTTT.

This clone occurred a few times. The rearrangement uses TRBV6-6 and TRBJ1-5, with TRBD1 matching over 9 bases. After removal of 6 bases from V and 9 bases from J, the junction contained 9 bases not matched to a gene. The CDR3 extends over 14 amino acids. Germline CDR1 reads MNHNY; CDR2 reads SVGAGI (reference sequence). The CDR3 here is CASRAGTGLRPQHF. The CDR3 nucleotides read TGTGCCAGCAGGGCCGGGACAGGGTTACGGCCCCAGCATTTT.

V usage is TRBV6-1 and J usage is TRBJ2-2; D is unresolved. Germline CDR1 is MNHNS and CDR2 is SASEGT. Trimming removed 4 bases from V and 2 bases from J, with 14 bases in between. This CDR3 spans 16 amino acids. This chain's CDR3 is CASSAVPGLNTGELFF. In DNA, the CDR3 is TGTGCCAGCAGTGCTGTCCCAGGTCTTAACACCGGGGAGCTGTTTTTT.

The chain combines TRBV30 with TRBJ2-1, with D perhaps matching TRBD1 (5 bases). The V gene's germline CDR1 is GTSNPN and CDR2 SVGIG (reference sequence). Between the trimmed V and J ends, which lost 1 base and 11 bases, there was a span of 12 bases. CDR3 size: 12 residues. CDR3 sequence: CAWSEGLWKQFF. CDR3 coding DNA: TGTGCCTGGAGTGAGGGGTTATGGAAGCAGTTCTTC.

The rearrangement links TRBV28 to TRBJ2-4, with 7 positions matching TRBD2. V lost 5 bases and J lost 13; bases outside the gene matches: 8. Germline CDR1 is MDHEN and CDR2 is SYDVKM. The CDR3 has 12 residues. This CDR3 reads CASSPWVGGQYF. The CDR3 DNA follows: TGTGCCAGCAGTCCGTGGGTCGGGGGGCAGTACTTC.